The present entry profiles one T cell receptor (beta chain) with its context. This specimen comes from a study of shared clonotypes between healthy human individuals. Repertoires were generated with immunoSEQ multiplex PCR, while TCRdb's copy carries only in-frame clones and drops some. In the table there are some 2,500,000 clones, 85% to 95% of which are singletons. Trimming took 3 bases from V and 5 from J, leaving 16 bases between them. The CDR3 is 15 residues long. The germline CDR1 and CDR2 sequences are SGHVS and FQNEAQ. What was sequenced was naive CD4+ T cells from PBMCs. Subset denoted: CD45RA+ positively selected. This receptor was obtained from a man aged 18 to 29 in good health. Some clones in this sample may be carry-over from other donors' samples. V usage is TRBV7-8 and J usage is TRBJ2-5; no definite D call. The CDR3 region is CASSLSAARSETQYF. The DNA for the CDR3 is TGTGCCAGCAGCTTGTCAGCAGCCCGCTCGGAGACCCAGTACTTC.